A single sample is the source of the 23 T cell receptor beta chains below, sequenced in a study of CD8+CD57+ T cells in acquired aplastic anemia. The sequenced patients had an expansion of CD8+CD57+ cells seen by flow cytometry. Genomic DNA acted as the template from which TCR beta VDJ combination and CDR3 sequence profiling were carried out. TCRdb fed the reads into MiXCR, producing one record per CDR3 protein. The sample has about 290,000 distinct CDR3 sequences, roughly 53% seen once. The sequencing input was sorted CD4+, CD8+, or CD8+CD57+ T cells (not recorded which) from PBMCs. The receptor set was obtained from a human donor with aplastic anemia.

The CDR3 protein is CASSELGTGNEKLFF. CDR3 nucleotides: TGTGCCAGCAGTGAACTGGGGACAGGGAATGAAAAACTGTTTTTT. This chain links TRBV2 with TRBJ1-4, with TRBD1 matching 9 bases. V lost 2 bases to trimming and J lost 5 bases; unmatched junction nucleotides: 3. CDR1 and CDR2 (germline): SNHLY, FYNNEI. The CDR3 is 15 amino acids.

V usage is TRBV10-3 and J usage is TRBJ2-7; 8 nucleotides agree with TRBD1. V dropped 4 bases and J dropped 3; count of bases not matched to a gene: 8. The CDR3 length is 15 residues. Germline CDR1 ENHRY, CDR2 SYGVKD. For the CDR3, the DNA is TGTGCCATCAGTGGAGGGACAGGAAGAAACTACGAGCAGTACTTC. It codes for CAISGGTGRNYEQYF.

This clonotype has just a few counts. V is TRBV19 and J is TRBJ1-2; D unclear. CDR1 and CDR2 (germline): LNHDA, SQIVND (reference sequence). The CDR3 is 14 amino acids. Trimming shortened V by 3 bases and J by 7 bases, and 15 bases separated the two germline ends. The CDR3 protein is CASSMKGYPSGYTF. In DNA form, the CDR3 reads TGTGCCAGTAGTATGAAAGGGTACCCTTCTGGCTACACCTTC.

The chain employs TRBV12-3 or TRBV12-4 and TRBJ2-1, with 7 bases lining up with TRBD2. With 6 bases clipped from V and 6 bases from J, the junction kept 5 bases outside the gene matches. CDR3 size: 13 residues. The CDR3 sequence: CASSSTSVNEQFF. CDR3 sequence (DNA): TGTGCCAGCAGCTCCACTAGCGTCAATGAGCAGTTCTTC.

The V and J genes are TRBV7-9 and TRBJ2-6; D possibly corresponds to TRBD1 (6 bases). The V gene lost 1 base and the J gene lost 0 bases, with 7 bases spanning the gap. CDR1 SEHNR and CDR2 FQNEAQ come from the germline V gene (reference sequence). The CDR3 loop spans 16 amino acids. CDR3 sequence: CASSLGQVSGANVLTF. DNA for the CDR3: TGTGCCAGCAGCTTAGGACAGGTCTCTGGGGCCAACGTCCTGACTTTC.

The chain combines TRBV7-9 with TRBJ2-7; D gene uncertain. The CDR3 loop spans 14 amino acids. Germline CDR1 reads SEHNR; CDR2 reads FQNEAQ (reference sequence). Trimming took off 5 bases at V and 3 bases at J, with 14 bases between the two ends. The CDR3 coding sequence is TGTGCCAGCAGCCGCGGAGACACCCTCTACGAGCAGTACTTC. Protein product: CASSRGDTLYEQYF.

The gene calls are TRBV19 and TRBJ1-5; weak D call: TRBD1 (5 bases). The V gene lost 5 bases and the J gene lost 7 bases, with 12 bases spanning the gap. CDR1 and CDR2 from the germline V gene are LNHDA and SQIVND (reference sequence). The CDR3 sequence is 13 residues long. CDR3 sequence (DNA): TGTGCCAGTAGTGAGTGGGGGGGACAGCCCCAGCATTTT. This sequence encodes CASSEWGGQPQHF.

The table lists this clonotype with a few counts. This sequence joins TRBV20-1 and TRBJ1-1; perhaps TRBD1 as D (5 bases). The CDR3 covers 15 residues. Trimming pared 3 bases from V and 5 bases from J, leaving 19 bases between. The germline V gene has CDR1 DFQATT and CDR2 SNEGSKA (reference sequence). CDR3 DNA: TGCAGTGCTAGCACCAAGATTTCAGGGAAAACTGAAGCTTTCTTT. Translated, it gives CSASTKISGKTEAFF.

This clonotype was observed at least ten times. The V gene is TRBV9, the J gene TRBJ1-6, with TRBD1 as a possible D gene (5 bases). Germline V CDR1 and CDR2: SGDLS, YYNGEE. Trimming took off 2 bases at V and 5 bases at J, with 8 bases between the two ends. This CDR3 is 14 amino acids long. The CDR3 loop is CASSVQGHNSPLHF. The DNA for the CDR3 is TGTGCCAGCAGCGTTCAGGGACATAATTCACCCCTCCACTTT.

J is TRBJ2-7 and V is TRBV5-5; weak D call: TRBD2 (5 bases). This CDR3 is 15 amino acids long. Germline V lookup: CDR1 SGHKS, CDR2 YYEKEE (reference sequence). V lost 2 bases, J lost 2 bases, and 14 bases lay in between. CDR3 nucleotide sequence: TGTGCCAGCAGCTTATCGTCGGGGTGGACCTACGAGCAGTACTTC. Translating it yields CASSLSSGWTYEQYF.

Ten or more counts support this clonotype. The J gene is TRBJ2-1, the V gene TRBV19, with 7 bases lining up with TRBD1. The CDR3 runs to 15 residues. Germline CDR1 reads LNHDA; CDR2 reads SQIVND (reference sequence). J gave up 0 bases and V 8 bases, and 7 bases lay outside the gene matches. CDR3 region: CASGQADGSYNEQFF. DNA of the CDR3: TGTGCCAGTGGACAGGCCGACGGCTCCTACAATGAGCAGTTCTTC.

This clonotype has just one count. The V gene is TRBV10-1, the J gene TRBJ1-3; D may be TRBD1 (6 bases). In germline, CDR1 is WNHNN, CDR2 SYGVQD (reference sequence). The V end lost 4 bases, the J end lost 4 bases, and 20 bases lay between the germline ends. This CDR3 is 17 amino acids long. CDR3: CASSGNRDERYGNTIYF. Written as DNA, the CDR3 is TGCGCCAGCAGTGGGAACAGGGATGAGCGGTACGGAAACACCATATATTTT.

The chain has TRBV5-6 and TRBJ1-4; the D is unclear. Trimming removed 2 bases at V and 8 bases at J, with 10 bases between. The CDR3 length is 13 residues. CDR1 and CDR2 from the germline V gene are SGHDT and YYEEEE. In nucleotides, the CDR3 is TGTGCCAGCAGCTTCAACGTCCGAGAAAAACTGTTTTTT. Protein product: CASSFNVREKLFF.

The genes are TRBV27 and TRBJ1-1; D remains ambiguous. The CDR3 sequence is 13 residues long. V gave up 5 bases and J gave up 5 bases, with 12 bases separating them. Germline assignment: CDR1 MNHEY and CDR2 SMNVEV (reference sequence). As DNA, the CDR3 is TGTGCCAGCAGTCAGCGAGCGGTGACTGAAGCTTTCTTT. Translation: CASSQRAVTEAFF.

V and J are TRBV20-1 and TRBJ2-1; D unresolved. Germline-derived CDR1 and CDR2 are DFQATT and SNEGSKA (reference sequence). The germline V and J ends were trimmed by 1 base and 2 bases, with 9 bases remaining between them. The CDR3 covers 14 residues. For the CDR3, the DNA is TGCAGTGCTAGAGTTATCGGAACCTACAATGAGCAGTTCTTC. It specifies CSARVIGTYNEQFF.

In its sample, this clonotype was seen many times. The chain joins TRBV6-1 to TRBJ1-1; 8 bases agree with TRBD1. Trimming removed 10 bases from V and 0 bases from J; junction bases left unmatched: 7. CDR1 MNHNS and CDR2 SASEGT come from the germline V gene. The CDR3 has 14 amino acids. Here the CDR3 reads CAIQTGVLNTEAFF. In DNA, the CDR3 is TGTGCCATCCAGACAGGGGTGTTGAACACTGAAGCTTTCTTT.

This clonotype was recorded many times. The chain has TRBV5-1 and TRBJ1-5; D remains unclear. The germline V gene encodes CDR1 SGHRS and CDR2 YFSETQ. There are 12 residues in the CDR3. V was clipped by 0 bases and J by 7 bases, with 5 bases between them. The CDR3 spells CASSLETQPQHF. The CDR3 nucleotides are TGCGCCAGCAGCTTGGAAACCCAGCCCCAGCATTTT. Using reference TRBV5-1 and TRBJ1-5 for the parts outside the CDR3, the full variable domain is KAGVTQTPRYLIKTRGQQVTLSCSPISGHRSVSWYQQTPGQGLQFLFEYFSETQRNKGNFPGRFSGRQFSNSRSEMNVSTLELGDSALYLCASSLETQPQHFGDGTRLSIL.

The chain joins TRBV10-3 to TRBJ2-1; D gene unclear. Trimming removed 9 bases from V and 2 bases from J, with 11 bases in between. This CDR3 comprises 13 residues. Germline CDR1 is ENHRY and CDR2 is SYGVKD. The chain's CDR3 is CAIGPPPYNEQFF. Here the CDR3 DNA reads TGTGCCATTGGACCCCCACCCTACAATGAGCAGTTCTTC.

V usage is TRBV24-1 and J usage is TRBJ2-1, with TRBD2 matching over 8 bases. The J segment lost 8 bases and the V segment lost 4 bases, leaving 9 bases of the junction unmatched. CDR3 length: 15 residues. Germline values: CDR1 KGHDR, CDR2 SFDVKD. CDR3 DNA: TGTGCCACCAGTGAGGTAGCGGGGCTGATCCATGAGCAGTTCTTC. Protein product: CATSEVAGLIHEQFF.

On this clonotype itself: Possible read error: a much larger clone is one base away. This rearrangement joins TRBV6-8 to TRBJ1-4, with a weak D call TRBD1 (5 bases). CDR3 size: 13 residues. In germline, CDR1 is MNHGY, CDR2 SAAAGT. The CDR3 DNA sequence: TGTGCCGGCAGTTACGGGGGACGAAAAAGACTGTTTTTT. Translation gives CAGSYGGRKRLFF.

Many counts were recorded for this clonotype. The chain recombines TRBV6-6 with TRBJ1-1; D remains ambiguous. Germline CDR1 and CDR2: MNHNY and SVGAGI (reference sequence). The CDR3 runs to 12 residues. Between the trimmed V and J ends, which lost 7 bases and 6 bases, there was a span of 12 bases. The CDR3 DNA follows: TGTGCCAGCACCAAGGAAGGGTCTGAAGCTTTCTTT. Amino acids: CASTKEGSEAFF.

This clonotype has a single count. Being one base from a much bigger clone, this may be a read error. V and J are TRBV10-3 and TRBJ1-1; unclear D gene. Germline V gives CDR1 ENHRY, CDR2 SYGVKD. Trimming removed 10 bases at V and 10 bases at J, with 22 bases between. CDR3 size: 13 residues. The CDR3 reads CASTRDPPGGAFF. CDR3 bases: TGTGCCAGCACCAGAGACCCCCCCGGCGGAGCTTTCTTT.

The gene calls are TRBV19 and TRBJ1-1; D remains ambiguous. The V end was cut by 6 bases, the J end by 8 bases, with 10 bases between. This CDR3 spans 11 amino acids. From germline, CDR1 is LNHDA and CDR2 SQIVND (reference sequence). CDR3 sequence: CASSTQSEAFF. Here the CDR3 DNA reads TGTGCCAGTAGCACCCAATCCGAAGCTTTCTTT.